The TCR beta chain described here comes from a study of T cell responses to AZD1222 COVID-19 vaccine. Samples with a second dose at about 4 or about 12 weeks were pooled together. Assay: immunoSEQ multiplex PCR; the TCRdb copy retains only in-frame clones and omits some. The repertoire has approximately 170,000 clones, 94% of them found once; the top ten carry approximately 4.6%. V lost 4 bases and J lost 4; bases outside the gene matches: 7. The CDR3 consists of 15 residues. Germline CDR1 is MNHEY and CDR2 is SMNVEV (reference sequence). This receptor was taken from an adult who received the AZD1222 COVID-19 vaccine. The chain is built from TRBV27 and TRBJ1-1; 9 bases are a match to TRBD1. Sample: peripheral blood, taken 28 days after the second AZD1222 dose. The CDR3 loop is CASSWDRVRITEAFF. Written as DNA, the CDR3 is TGTGCCAGCAGTTGGGACAGGGTTAGGATCACTGAAGCTTTCTTT.